This T cell receptor (beta chain) was recorded in a study of identical twins (dated by TCRdb to 2016 to 2017). Background for the entire study: The study deep-sequenced TCR alpha and beta repertoires from monozygotic twins, unrelated adults of various ages and cord blood to test whether fetal clonotypes persist. To rule out contamination, replicate twin experiments were performed at different times with different library preparation protocols. The study at large found these results: Abundant cord blood beta clonotypes carried fewer insertions; young adult naive repertoires showed a weaker similar trend, while memory repertoires showed none. Recombination models systematically underestimated out-of-frame TCR alpha sharing in monozygotic twins but agreed with sharing between unrelated individuals. Excess twin sharing in beta out-of-frame sequences was weaker because fewer shared sequences lowered the signal-to-noise ratio. Out-of-frame TCR alpha sequences shared between twins showed an excess of low generation-probability sequences compared with coincidental sharing between unrelated individuals. Zero-insertion analyses could be partly confounded by invariant T cells such as MAIT and iNKT, although diverse VJ usage argued against such confounding for most clonotypes. Because the same donors could not be followed over many years, the conclusions depended on cross-sectional statistical analysis.

Library construction relied on 5' RACE. Sequencing took place on an Illumina HiSeq 2000. Template switching added a universal primer binding site, and the final cDNA carried a unique molecular identifier that allowed TCR cDNA molecules to be counted accurately. Specific primers in the conserved constant-segment region were used to synthesize first-strand cDNA for the TCR alpha and beta chains. To control for contamination, every cDNA library was double barcoded, receiving both a SMART-Mk sample barcode and Illumina barcodes. TruSeq adapter sequences and Illumina sample barcodes were added in two successive PCR steps. TCR alpha and beta cDNA libraries were sequenced on the Illumina HiSeq platform with custom primers. As for the original processing: Unique molecular identifiers were extracted from raw reads with MiGEC, and CDR3 positions were determined with MiXCR. For each individual, recombination models were inferred using an EM algorithm with the repgenHMM and IGoR tools. The analysis of shared clonotypes was done with the tcR package in R, with sharing normalized by the product of cloneset sizes. To study raw recombination free of thymic and clonal selection effects, out-of-frame nonproductive sequences were analyzed. TCRdb itself trimmed the public reads at Q25 with fastp, ran MiXCR and retained productive beta chains. Every entry covers one CDR3 protein and lists the most common genes and DNA from its rows. The V and J calls and clone size are TCRdb's, not the authors'. This sample is represented by approximately 1.8 million distinct CDR3 sequences; about 30% of them were singletons. The ten top clones hold approximately 0.29% of the sample.

CDR1 and CDR2, per the germline V gene (reference sequence), are DFQATT and SNEGSKA. Its CDR3 holds 14 amino acids, cysteine through phenylalanine. Only the CDR3 DNA is retained, 42 bases long and in frame from the first base. V is cut by 7 bases and J by 2 bases, and the space between the germline ends is 15 bases. There are a few counts of this clonotype. What this receptor recognizes is not known. No base-level quality is on record; no much larger clone is a single base apart. Only healthy Caucasian donors were included. The specimen was cord blood. The TCR comes from a newborn girl in good health. Recombination joined TRBV20-1 with TRBJ2-1; TRBD2 might be the D gene, on 5 matching bases. In nucleotides, the sequence is TGCAGTGTTCCGGACTTAACTACCTACAATGAGCAGTTCTTC. Translated, it reads CSVPDLTTYNEQFF.